These 20 T cell receptor beta chains came from one sample sequenced in a study of CD8+ T cells in alopecia areata (dated by TCRdb to 2017 to 2018). Library preparation was by the immunoSEQ multiplex PCR assay. RNA was extracted from all samples and reverse transcribed into cDNA as template for TCR sequencing. What TCRdb holds here is the immuneACCESS table cut down to in-frame rearrangements. Part of the clones is not present; checked against another copy, under half of the missing clones reflect an unresolved V gene, and the others are unexplained. Here the sample has 90,000 to 130,000 clones; around 55% occur a single time. Together, the top ten hold 20% to 25% of the sample. Sequences were obtained from CD8+ T cells sorted from blood. All receptors come from a human donor in good health.

This clone came up a few times. This chain connects TRBV27 to TRBJ2-1, with D unresolved. The CDR3 runs 13 residues. Germline V lookup: CDR1 MNHEY, CDR2 SMNVEV (reference sequence). The V and J ends lost 2 bases and 4 bases respectively, with 6 bases between them. The DNA for the CDR3 is TGTGCCAGCAGTTTAAGCACTTACAATGAGCAGTTCTTC. Amino acids: CASSLSTYNEQFF.

The chain has TRBV5-6 and TRBJ2-5; D may be TRBD1 (6 bases). V was cut by 4 bases and J by 5 bases, with 21 bases left in between. This CDR3 comprises 16 residues. Germline CDR1 and CDR2: SGHDT and YYEEEE. This CDR3 reads CASSVLVGALPETQYF. The CDR3 DNA reads TGTGCCAGCAGCGTGCTGGTGGGGGCTTTACCGGAGACCCAGTACTTC.

The chain employs TRBV21-1 and TRBJ2-5; the table assigns TRBD1, which was not confirmed against the DNA. TRBV21-1 is a known pseudogene. The CDR3 length is 16 residues. CDR3 DNA sequence: TGTGCCAGCAGCCCCCCCGGCCAGGGGGACCAAGAGACCCAGTACTTC. This gives the protein CASSPPGQGDQETQYF.

The gene calls are TRBV18 and TRBJ2-3; weak D call: TRBD1 (6 bases). CDR3 length: 16 amino acids. CDR1 is KGHSH, CDR2 LQKENI, per germline. Trimming cost V 3 bases and J 5 bases, with 18 bases left between them. Here the CDR3 DNA reads TGTGCCAGCTCACCGCTCCATCCAGGGGTCGGAGATACGCAGTATTTT. It codes for CASSPLHPGVGDTQYF.

The J gene is TRBJ1-5, the V gene TRBV7-3; the match to TRBD1 covers 9 bases. With V trimmed by 5 bases and J by 2 bases, 7 bases remained unmatched. Germline V gene lookup returns CDR1 SGHTA and CDR2 FQGTGA. The CDR3 is 16 residues long. The CDR3 DNA reads TGTGCCAGCAGCCCCGGGACAGGGTGGGGCAATCAGCCCCAGCATTTT. Its protein product is CASSPGTGWGNQPQHF. Drawing the rest from reference TRBV7-3 and TRBJ1-5, the complete variable domain is GAGVSQTPSNKVTEKGKYVELRCDPISGHTALYWYRQSLGQGPEFLIYFQGTGAADDSGLPNDRFFAVRPEGSVSTLKIQRTERGDSAVYLCASSPGTGWGNQPQHFGDGTRLSIL.

The chain has TRBV28 and TRBJ1-4; D not resolved. Germline V gene lookup returns CDR1 MDHEN and CDR2 SYDVKM. The CDR3 covers 18 residues. V dropped 1 base and J dropped 0 bases, with 15 bases sitting between them. The CDR3 is CASSLSYWAPATNEKLFF. Here the CDR3 DNA reads TGTGCCAGCAGTTTATCTTATTGGGCACCTGCAACTAATGAAAAACTGTTTTTT.

A few counts support this clone. The chain's CDR3 is CASSLPQGAGYEQYF. The CDR3 coding sequence is TGTGCCAGCAGCTTACCCCAGGGGGCCGGGTACGAGCAGTACTTC. This chain uses TRBV7-9 with TRBJ2-7, with TRBD1 matching over 8 bases. Trimming at V came to 2 bases and at J to 4 bases, leaving 7 bases not matched to a gene. The CDR3 is 15 residues long. CDR1 and CDR2 from the germline V gene are SEHNR and FQNEAQ (reference sequence).

The chain joins TRBV7-9 to TRBJ2-7; D gene unclear. The CDR3 runs 12 residues. Trimming removed 5 bases from V and 5 bases from J, with 10 bases in between. Germline V gene lookup returns CDR1 SEHNR and CDR2 FQNEAQ (reference sequence). This CDR3 is CASSTAPNEQYF. CDR3 in DNA: TGTGCCAGCAGCACCGCCCCGAACGAGCAGTACTTC.

The V and J genes are TRBV5-4 and TRBJ1-6; the D is unclear. Germline CDR1 reads SGHNT; CDR2 reads YYREEE (reference sequence). V was cut by 0 bases and J by 7 bases, with 2 bases left in between. This CDR3 is 12 amino acids long. CDR3 DNA sequence: TGTGCCAGCAGCTTGGAAAATTCACCCCTCCACTTT. This translates into CASSLENSPLHF.

V gene TRBV9 combines with J gene TRBJ2-1; D is ambiguous. V gave up 0 bases and J gave up 5 bases, with 3 bases separating them. This CDR3 region has 12 residues. Germline values: CDR1 SGDLS, CDR2 YYNGEE. For the CDR3, the DNA is TGTGCCAGCAGCGTAGAGAACAATGAGCAGTTCTTC. Translation: CASSVENNEQFF.

Only a few counts were recorded for this clone. The chain couples TRBV7-6 to TRBJ1-2, with D uncertain. Trimming left V 0 bases short and J 4 bases short, with 15 bases between. CDR1 SGHVS and CDR2 FNYEAQ come from the germline V gene. This CDR3 comprises 16 residues. As DNA, the CDR3 is TGTGCCAGCAGCTTAGCCCCGGACCGCCTACTCTATGGCTACACCTTC. Amino acid sequence: CASSLAPDRLLYGYTF.

This clone showed up just once. This sequence joins TRBV29-1 and TRBJ2-7, with TRBD1 identical over 12 bases. Germline trimming cut 5 bases from V and 6 bases from J; bases unmatched to any gene: 2. CDR1 SQVTM and CDR2 ANQGSEA come from the germline V gene. The CDR3 is 12 amino acids. The CDR3 loop is CSVWDRGREQYF. Here the CDR3 DNA reads TGCAGCGTTTGGGACAGGGGGCGCGAGCAGTACTTC.

This chain joins TRBV7-9 and TRBJ2-2; 7 bases align to TRBD1. The germline V gene encodes CDR1 SEHNR and CDR2 FQNEAQ (reference sequence). CDR3 length: 16 residues. The ends lost 2 bases at V and 3 bases at J; junction bases unmatched: 6. The CDR3 nucleotides read TGTGCCAGCAGCTTACCCCGGGACAGAGACACCGGGGAGCTGTTTTTT. Its protein is CASSLPRDRDTGELFF.

This clone was picked up a small number of times. The chain has TRBV6-6 and TRBJ2-5; TRBD2 agrees at 8 bases. The CDR3 has 15 residues. Looked up from germline, CDR1 is MNHNY and CDR2 is SVGAGI (reference sequence). Losses at the gene ends were 0 bases for V and 6 bases for J; bases not matched to a gene: 6. The CDR3, as DNA: TGTGCCAGCAGTTACTCGGGGACTAGATGGCAGACCCAGTACTTC. This translates into CASSYSGTRWQTQYF.

J is TRBJ2-7 and V is TRBV19; the D is unclear. Trimming cost V 5 bases and J 3 bases, with 11 bases left between them. CDR1 LNHDA and CDR2 SQIVND come from the germline V gene (reference sequence). This CDR3 contains 13 residues. CDR3 region: CASSFTLNYEQYF. DNA of the CDR3: TGTGCCAGTAGTTTTACTTTAAACTACGAGCAGTACTTC.

The chain has TRBV28 and TRBJ2-3; 7 bases fit TRBD2. Trimming took 0 bases from V and 2 from J; bases not matched to a gene: 8. This CDR3 contains 17 residues. Germline CDR1 MDHEN, CDR2 SYDVKM. The CDR3 DNA follows: TGTGCCAGCAGTTTATGGGGAAGGGACTATAACACAGATACGCAGTATTTT. Translation gives CASSLWGRDYNTDTQYF.

This clone appeared a few times. The rearrangement links TRBV13 to TRBJ2-7; either TRBD1 or TRBD2 may fit D (5 bases each). The CDR3 runs to 15 residues. V gave up 4 bases and J gave up 5 bases, with 18 bases separating them. Germline assignment: CDR1 PRHDT and CDR2 FYEKMQ (reference sequence). The CDR3 nucleotides read TGTGCCAGCAGCTCTACCGGGACCAATCTACACGAGCAGTACTTC. Translation gives CASSSTGTNLHEQYF.

The chain is built from TRBV6-5 and TRBJ2-1; D unclear. V lost 7 bases and J 8 bases, leaving 12 bases between the germline ends. The CDR3 covers 12 residues. Germline CDR1 reads MNHEY; CDR2 reads SVGAGI. The CDR3 loop reads CASTSPSDEQFF. CDR3 nucleotide sequence: TGTGCCAGCACCTCACCGTCGGATGAGCAGTTCTTC.

V usage is TRBV10-3 and J usage is TRBJ2-5, with unresolved D. V was clipped by 0 bases and J by 5 bases, with 10 bases between them. The CDR3 totals 14 residues. Per the germline V gene, CDR1 is ENHRY and CDR2 is SYGVKD. This chain's CDR3 is CAISESSQPETQYF. As DNA, the CDR3 is TGTGCCATCAGTGAGTCGAGCCAGCCGGAGACCCAGTACTTC.

The sample holds a few counts of this clone. The genes are TRBV25-1 and TRBJ2-5; D unresolved. Trimming pared 4 bases from V and 0 bases from J, leaving 3 bases between. CDR1 and CDR2 (germline): MGHDK, SYGVNS. The CDR3 spans 12 residues. The CDR3 protein is CASSVYQETQYF. DNA for the CDR3: TGTGCCAGCAGTGTGTACCAAGAGACCCAGTACTTC.